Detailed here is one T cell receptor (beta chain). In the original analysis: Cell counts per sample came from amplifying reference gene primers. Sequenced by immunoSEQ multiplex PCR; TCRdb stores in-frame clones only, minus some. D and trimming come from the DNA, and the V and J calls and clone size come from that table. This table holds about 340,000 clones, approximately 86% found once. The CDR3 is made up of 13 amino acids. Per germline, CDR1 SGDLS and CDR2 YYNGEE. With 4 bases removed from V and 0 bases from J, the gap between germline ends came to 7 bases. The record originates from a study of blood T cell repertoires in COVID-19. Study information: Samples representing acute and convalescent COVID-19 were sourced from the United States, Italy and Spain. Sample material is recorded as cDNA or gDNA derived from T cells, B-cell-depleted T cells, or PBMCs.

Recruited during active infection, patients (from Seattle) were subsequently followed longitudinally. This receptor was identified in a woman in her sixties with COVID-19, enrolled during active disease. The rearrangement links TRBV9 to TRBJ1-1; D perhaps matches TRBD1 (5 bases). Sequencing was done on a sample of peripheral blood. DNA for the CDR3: TGTGCCAGCAGCCAGGGATTGAACACTGAAGCTTTCTTT. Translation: CASSQGLNTEAFF.